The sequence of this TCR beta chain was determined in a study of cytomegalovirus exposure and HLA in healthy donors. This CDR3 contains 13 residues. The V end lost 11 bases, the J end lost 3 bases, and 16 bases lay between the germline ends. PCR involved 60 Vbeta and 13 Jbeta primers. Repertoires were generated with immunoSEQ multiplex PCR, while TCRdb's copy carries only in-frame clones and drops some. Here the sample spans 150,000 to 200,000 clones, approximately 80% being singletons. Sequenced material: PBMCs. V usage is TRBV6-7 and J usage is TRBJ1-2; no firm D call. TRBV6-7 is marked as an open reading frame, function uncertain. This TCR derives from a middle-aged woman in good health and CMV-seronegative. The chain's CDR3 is CAPKWAGYYGYTF. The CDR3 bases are TGTGCCCCAAAATGGGCGGGTTACTATGGCTACACCTTC.